This TCR beta chain was profiled in a study of cytomegalovirus exposure and HLA in healthy donors. General study results and limits: Reported results showed that the classifier diagnosed cytomegalovirus status with high specificity and sensitivity.

This clone has only a few counts. No antigen is known for it. Vbeta (60) and Jbeta (13) primers were used in the PCR. The method was immunoSEQ multiplex PCR; TCRdb's version includes in-frame clones alone and lacks a portion of them. Of roughly 67,000 clones listed, around 78% are singletons. Germline V CDR1 and CDR2: SGHRS, YFSETQ. The CDR3 consists of 15 residues. V lost 4 bases and J 4 bases, leaving 14 bases between the germline ends. The chain is built from TRBV5-1 and TRBJ2-2; D is perhaps TRBD1 (5 bases). The TCR was taken from a man in his forties in good health and CMV-seronegative. What was sequenced was PBMCs. In nucleotides, the CDR3 is TGCGCCAGCAGCCCTGGGGCCAGGGCCACCGGGGAGCTGTTTTTT. This encodes CASSPGARATGELFF.